The 18 T cell receptor beta chains below were found in one sample sequenced in a study of chemoradiotherapy in HPV16-positive cancers. Clones were sequenced by immunoSEQ multiplex PCR, and TCRdb holds only the in-frame ones, with some missing. The top ten hold more than 2% of the sample, which has about 7,000 clones, around 90% seen once. Specimen: tumor tissue, collected from a patient who underwent chemoradiotherapy. The receptors were sampled from a human donor with HPV-associated anogenital cancer.

This chain links TRBV5-1 with TRBJ1-2; TRBD1 might be the D (5 bases). The V gene lost 0 bases and the J gene lost 4 bases, with 16 bases spanning the gap. Germline assignment: CDR1 SGHRS and CDR2 YFSETQ. The CDR3 is 16 residues long. Here the CDR3 reads CASSLGITGTSYGYTF. In nucleotides, the CDR3 is TGCGCCAGCAGCTTGGGTATAACAGGCACTTCCTATGGCTACACCTTC.

V gene TRBV2 combines with J gene TRBJ1-2; TRBD1 matches at 7 bases. This CDR3 is 13 amino acids long. Unmatched junction bases numbered 4, after V lost 7 bases and J lost 2 bases. The germline V gene has CDR1 SNHLY and CDR2 FYNNEI. The DNA for the CDR3 is TGTGCCAGCAACAGGGGCCCGAACTATGGCTACACCTTC. It is translated as CASNRGPNYGYTF.

The chain joins TRBV9 to TRBJ1-3; D possibly corresponds to TRBD1 (6 bases). The germline V and J ends were trimmed by 1 base and 3 bases, with 11 bases remaining between them. CDR1 is SGDLS, CDR2 YYNGEE, per germline. This CDR3 has 15 residues. The CDR3 nucleotides are TGTGCCAGCAGCGTATTGGGGGCACATGGAAACACCATATATTTT. Protein: CASSVLGAHGNTIYF.

V usage is TRBV29-1 and J usage is TRBJ2-1; 14 bases line up with TRBD2. The CDR3 extends over 14 amino acids. CDR1 and CDR2 from the germline V gene are SQVTM and ANQGSEA. Trimming cost V 8 bases and J 6 bases; bases outside gene matches: 6. The CDR3 nucleotides read TGCAGCTTTCGACTAGCGGGAGGGGCCAATGAGCAGTTCTTC. It specifies CSFRLAGGANEQFF.

The chain uses TRBV4-2 and TRBJ2-1; 8 nucleotides align to TRBD2. CDR3 length: 18 amino acids. CDR1 and CDR2 (germline): LGHNA, YNFKEQ. The V and J ends lost 0 bases and 7 bases, in that order; junction bases with no gene match: 14. CDR3 region: CASSQDPKAGDFLNEQFF. CDR3 DNA: TGTGCCAGCAGCCAAGACCCGAAAGCGGGAGATTTTTTGAATGAGCAGTTCTTC.

Only a few counts were recorded for this clone. V is TRBV13 and J is TRBJ2-2; maybe TRBD2 (6 bases). In germline, CDR1 is PRHDT, CDR2 FYEKMQ (reference sequence). The CDR3 has 13 amino acids. V was clipped by 6 bases and J by 4 bases, with 9 bases between them. CDR3 DNA sequence: TGTGCCAGCAGGGAGGGAGGCACCGGGGAGCTGTTTTTT. It yields the protein CASREGGTGELFF. Variable domain in full (rest from reference TRBV13 and TRBJ2-2): AAGVIQSPRHLIKEKRETATLKCYPIPRHDTVYWYQQGPGQDPQFLISFYEKMQSDKGSIPDRFSAQQFSDYHSELNMSSLELGDSALYFCASREGGTGELFFGEGSRLTVL.

This sequence joins TRBV29-1 and TRBJ2-3, with TRBD2 matching 11 bases. Germline V gene sequence: CDR1 SQVTM, CDR2 ANQGSEA. The CDR3 is made up of 16 amino acids. V shed 3 bases and J 4 bases; nucleotides not matched to a gene: 9. The CDR3, as DNA: TGCAGCGTTGACAGAACTAGCGGGAGTAGCCCAGATACGCAGTATTTT. It codes for CSVDRTSGSSPDTQYF.

The rearrangement uses TRBV14 and TRBJ2-3; TRBD2 agrees at 7 bases. The germline V gene encodes CDR1 SGHDN and CDR2 FVKESK. The CDR3 has 13 amino acids. V was pared by 4 bases and J by 8 bases, with 6 bases of the junction left unmatched. This CDR3 reads CASSPGGEGTQYF. Here the CDR3 DNA reads TGTGCCAGCAGCCCCGGTGGGGAGGGTACGCAGTATTTT. Using reference TRBV14 and TRBJ2-3 for the parts outside the CDR3, the full variable domain is EAGVTQFPSHSVIEKGQTVTLRCDPISGHDNLYWYRRVMGKEIKFLLHFVKESKQDESGMPNNRFLAERTGGTYSTLKVQPAELEDSGVYFCASSPGGEGTQYFGPGTRLTVL.

This rearrangement joins TRBV5-3 to TRBJ2-3, with no clear D. TRBV5-3 is treated as an ORF (open reading frame) with a function not yet certain. This CDR3 region has 12 residues. V gave up 4 bases and J gave up 3 bases, with 6 bases separating them. CDR3 nucleotides: TGTGCCAGAAGCCTACGTACAGATACGCAGTATTTT. It is translated as CARSLRTDTQYF.

The chain carries TRBV5-4 and TRBJ2-2; D is perhaps TRBD1 (6 bases). The germline CDR1 and CDR2 sequences are SGHNT and YYREEE (reference sequence). The V end was cut by 0 bases, the J end by 3 bases, with 6 bases between. The CDR3 loop spans 14 amino acids. DNA for the CDR3: TGTGCCAGCAGCTTGGACAGGGACACCGGGGAGCTGTTTTTT. This codes for CASSLDRDTGELFF.

This chain joins TRBV7-9 and TRBJ2-1; D is unclear. V gave up 1 base and J gave up 4 bases, with 5 bases separating them. This CDR3 region has 13 residues. The germline V gene encodes CDR1 SEHNR and CDR2 FQNEAQ (reference sequence). CDR3 sequence (DNA): TGTGCCAGCAGCTTAGGTCTGTACAATGAGCAGTTCTTC. Translation: CASSLGLYNEQFF.

The chain combines TRBV6-5 with TRBJ2-1, with 9 bases aligning to TRBD1. The trim removed 0 bases at V and 7 bases at J, leaving 7 bases unmatched. Germline CDR1 reads MNHEY; CDR2 reads SVGAGI. The CDR3 length is 16 residues. CDR3 nucleotides: TGTGCCAGCAGTTACTCGGGGACAGGGTGGGTGAATGAGCAGTTCTTC. This gives the protein CASSYSGTGWVNEQFF.

The gene calls are TRBV6-1 and TRBJ1-2; 9 nucleotides align to TRBD1. The CDR3 extends over 13 amino acids. Germline lookup yields CDR1 MNHNS and CDR2 SASEGT. J lost 6 bases, V lost 10 bases, and 9 bases had no gene match. This CDR3 reads CAIRRTGVHGYTF. As DNA, the CDR3 is TGTGCCATTCGACGGACAGGGGTGCATGGCTACACCTTC.

The V call is TRBV19, the J call TRBJ2-2, with a tentative D call TRBD2 (5 bases). Germline-derived CDR1 and CDR2 are LNHDA and SQIVND (reference sequence). V dropped 3 bases and J dropped 6 bases, with 8 bases sitting between them. This CDR3 region has 13 residues. This CDR3 is CASSISAAGELFF. The CDR3 DNA reads as TGTGCCAGTAGTATTTCAGCGGCCGGGGAGCTGTTTTTT. The full variable domain, rest sourced from reference TRBV19 and TRBJ2-2, is DGGITQSPKYLFRKEGQNVTLSCEQNLNHDAMYWYRQDPGQGLRLIYYSQIVNDFQKGDIAEGYSVSREKKESFPLTVTSAQKNPTAFYLCASSISAAGELFFGEGSRLTVL.

This clone appeared once. This chain joins TRBV6-5 and TRBJ1-2; D is ambiguous. Trimming shortened V by 7 bases and J by 5 bases, and 14 bases separated the two germline ends. Looked up from germline, CDR1 is MNHEY and CDR2 is SVGAGI. The CDR3 covers 13 residues. The CDR3 DNA follows: TGTGCCAGCACTCCCCTCCTCGGATATGGCTACACCTTC. It translates to CASTPLLGYGYTF.

This sequence joins TRBV7-6 and TRBJ2-7; D call uncertain. Germline loops: CDR1 SGHVS, CDR2 FNYEAQ. The CDR3 runs to 13 residues. Trimming left V 5 bases short and J 3 bases short, with 11 bases between. The CDR3 DNA is TGTGCCAGCAGCCGTTCAATCCTCTACGAGCAGTACTTC. Amino acids: CASSRSILYEQYF.

The chain employs TRBV18 and TRBJ1-1; no clear D gene. The CDR3 has 13 amino acids. CDR1 is KGHSH and CDR2 is LQKENI in the germline V gene. Deletions cut 0 bases from V and 7 bases from J, with 9 bases between. The CDR3 sequence: CASSPPDGYEAFF. In DNA, the CDR3 is TGTGCCAGCTCACCACCGGACGGCTATGAAGCTTTCTTT.

The chain employs TRBV5-1 and TRBJ1-2; the D is unclear. V lost 0 bases, J lost 6 bases, and 12 bases lay in between. The CDR3 runs to 14 residues. The germline V gene has CDR1 SGHRS and CDR2 YFSETQ. CDR3 bases: TGCGCCAGCAGCTTGGAAGATGGGGATAATGGCTACACCTTC. It translates to CASSLEDGDNGYTF.